The next 28 T cell receptor beta chains were all read from a single sample in a study of regulatory T cells in long-lasting Graves disease. As for time point: newly diagnosed GD, antithyroid drugs for less than 3 months. Scientists built the TCR library using RNA that was extracted from PBMCs. With iRepertoire HTBI primers and Arm-PCR of CDR3 regions, TCR beta libraries were built. One entry per CDR3 protein results from TCRdb running MiXCR on the multiplex PCR reads. The profile shows 500,000 or so distinct CDR3 sequences, roughly 15% of them singletons. This same sample was also taken into another study, of T cells in Graves' hyperthyroidism and ophthalmopathy.

The sequencing used peripheral blood mononuclear cells (PBMCs), collected at new diagnosis, from a patient treated with antithyroid drugs. These receptors all come from a woman aged 40 to 65 with Graves disease.

On this clonotype itself: The junction departs from germline at one end; a sequencing error may be responsible. The chain recombines TRBV14 with TRBJ2-1; TRBD2 matches 7 bases. This CDR3 has 18 amino acids. Germline CDR1 is SGHDN and CDR2 is FVKESK. The CDR3 DNA sequence: TGTGCCAGCAGCCACTTTCGGACTAGGGGCAGCTCCTACAATGGGCAGTTCTTC. This translates into CASSHFRTRGSSYNGQFF.

V usage is TRBV6-1 and J usage is TRBJ2-5; 9 bases agree with TRBD1. V was pared by 10 bases and J by 4 bases, with 7 bases of the junction left unmatched. CDR3 length equals 13 residues. The germline V gene has CDR1 MNHNS and CDR2 SASEGT. DNA of the CDR3: TGTGCCATCGGGACAGGGATGGGAGAGACCCAGTACTTC. This sequence encodes CAIGTGMGETQYF.

This clonotype was observed at least ten times. The chain has TRBV29-1 and TRBJ2-1; D is ambiguous. The CDR3 length is 13 residues. Germline lookup yields CDR1 SQVTM and CDR2 ANQGSEA. V gave up 3 bases and J gave up 9 bases, with 15 bases separating them. The CDR3, as DNA: TGCAGCGTTGAGCCGAGCTCCTGGGGTGAGCAGTTCTTC. This encodes CSVEPSSWGEQFF.

This clonotype has a count of ten or more. This chain joins TRBV20-1 and TRBJ1-2; maybe TRBD1 (6 bases). The V and J ends lost 5 bases and 5 bases respectively, with 15 bases between them. Germline CDR1 reads DFQATT; CDR2 reads SNEGSKA (reference sequence). This CDR3 contains 13 residues. The CDR3 region is CSAPRGGAYGYTF. In DNA form, the CDR3 reads TGCAGTGCTCCAAGGGGGGGGGCGTATGGCTACACCTTC.

This clonotype was seen many times. The chain employs TRBV20-1 and TRBJ1-5, with 9 positions matching TRBD1. V shed 5 bases and J 0 bases; nucleotides not matched to a gene: 8. CDR3 length: 16 amino acids. The germline CDR1 and CDR2 sequences are DFQATT and SNEGSKA (reference sequence). The CDR3 loop reads CSAEDRGLYSNQPQHF. The CDR3 DNA is TGCAGTGCTGAGGACAGGGGCCTATATAGCAATCAGCCCCAGCATTTT.

V usage is TRBV5-1 and J usage is TRBJ2-1; 9 nucleotides align to TRBD2. V lost 4 bases, J lost 7 bases, and 6 bases stayed unmatched. The germline gives CDR1 SGHRS, CDR2 YFSETQ. The CDR3 totals 14 residues. The CDR3 region is CASSPRGGPNEQFF. The CDR3 DNA is TGCGCCAGCAGCCCGCGGGGGGGGCCAAATGAGCAGTTCTTC.

This clonotype was found many times. The V gene is TRBV6-1, the J gene TRBJ2-7; D not resolved. V lost 5 bases and J 12 bases, leaving 17 bases between the germline ends. The CDR3 runs 12 residues. Germline V gene lookup returns CDR1 MNHNS and CDR2 SASEGT. The CDR3 loop is CASSQTPTIWYF. CDR3 nucleotides: TGTGCCAGCAGTCAGACACCCACGATATGGTACTTC.

In its sample, this clonotype was seen a few times. The chain is built from TRBV3-1 and TRBJ1-2, with no clear D. Germline CDR1 is LGHDT and CDR2 is YNNKEL (reference sequence). Trimming cost V 1 base and J 0 bases, with 6 bases left between them. The length of the CDR3 is 14 residues. DNA of the CDR3: TGTGCCAGCAGCCAAGGGGGTTCTAACTATGGCTACACCTTC. Amino acids: CASSQGGSNYGYTF.

The chain recombines TRBV7-9 with TRBJ1-2, with 7 bases fitting TRBD1. The V and J ends lost 6 bases and 2 bases, in that order; junction bases with no gene match: 3. From germline, CDR1 is SEHNR and CDR2 FQNEAQ (reference sequence). The CDR3 is made up of 13 amino acids. The CDR3 sequence: CASRDRTNYGYTF. CDR3 nucleotide sequence: TGTGCCAGCAGGGACAGGACCAACTATGGCTACACCTTC.

V and J are TRBV4-1 and TRBJ1-2; D remains unclear. The CDR3 has 15 residues. V lost 2 bases to trimming and J lost 8 bases, with 18 bases between them. In germline, CDR1 is MGHRA, CDR2 YSYEKL. In DNA form, the CDR3 reads TGCGCCAGCAGCCAACACGTTGCAGGCCAGGAGGGCTACACCTTC. It is translated as CASSQHVAGQEGYTF.

This clonotype was picked up many times. The chain uses TRBV28 and TRBJ1-1; 7 bases align to TRBD1. Germline V gives CDR1 MDHEN, CDR2 SYDVKM. This CDR3 is 14 amino acids long. Trimming removed 4 bases from V and 4 bases from J; junction bases left unmatched: 6. CDR3 sequence: CASSSTGHFTEAFF. In nucleotides, the CDR3 is TGTGCCAGCAGTTCGACAGGGCACTTCACTGAAGCTTTCTTT.

This clonotype was found a few times. V and J are TRBV7-9 and TRBJ2-1; 7 nucleotides line up with TRBD2. The germline CDR1 and CDR2 sequences are SEHNR and FQNEAQ (reference sequence). The CDR3 spans 14 residues. Trimming removed 2 bases from V and 7 bases from J; junction bases left unmatched: 5. The CDR3: CASSLSPSGNEQFF. The CDR3, as DNA: TGTGCCAGCAGCTTATCTCCTAGCGGAAATGAGCAGTTCTTC.

This clonotype has just a few counts. The chain has TRBV25-1 and TRBJ2-6, with 9 bases aligning to TRBD1. The CDR3 has 18 amino acids. The V segment lost 1 base and the J segment 2 bases; nucleotides outside the gene matches: 6. Germline loops: CDR1 MGHDK, CDR2 SYGVNS. The CDR3 sequence: CASSESSGTGTGANVLTF. The CDR3, as DNA: TGTGCCAGCAGTGAATCGTCCGGGACAGGGACTGGGGCCAACGTCCTGACTTTC.

The sample holds many counts of this clonotype. The CDR3 bases are TGTGCCAGCACCAGGACTAGCGGAGAGACCCAGTACTTC. Protein: CASTRTSGETQYF. The genes are TRBV6-1 and TRBJ2-5, with 10 bases identical to TRBD2. V lost 7 bases and J lost 4; bases outside the gene matches: 3. Looked up from germline, CDR1 is MNHNS and CDR2 is SASEGT. This CDR3 has 13 amino acids.

Ten or more counts support this clonotype. The chain uses TRBV2 and TRBJ2-1, with TRBD2 identical over 10 bases. Germline assignment: CDR1 SNHLY and CDR2 FYNNEI. With 2 bases clipped from V and 5 bases from J, the junction kept 3 bases outside the gene matches. This CDR3 has 15 amino acids. Written as DNA, the CDR3 is TGTGCCAGCAGTGAATCTAGCGGGGGTCACAATGAGCAGTTCTTC. As protein: CASSESSGGHNEQFF.

The J gene is TRBJ2-1, the V gene TRBV5-1; 8 bases line up with TRBD2. The CDR3 contains 15 residues. After removal of 0 bases from V and 6 bases from J, the junction contained 5 bases not matched to a gene. The germline gives CDR1 SGHRS, CDR2 YFSETQ. CDR3 sequence: CASSLEAGAGNEQFF. The CDR3 DNA reads TGCGCCAGCAGCTTGGAAGCGGGGGCTGGCAATGAGCAGTTCTTC.

This clonotype was detected many times. The gene calls are TRBV27 and TRBJ2-1; weak D call: TRBD2 (6 bases). CDR1 and CDR2 (germline): MNHEY, SMNVEV (reference sequence). The V end was cut by 5 bases, the J end by 11 bases, with 10 bases between. The CDR3 is made up of 11 amino acids. The DNA for the CDR3 is TGTGCCAGCAGTATTAGCGGAAAGCAGTTCTTC. Translated: CASSISGKQFF.

A few counts support this clonotype. The genes are TRBV6-2 or TRBV6-3 and TRBJ1-2; D possibly corresponds to TRBD1 (5 bases). The V and J ends lost 5 bases and 3 bases respectively, with 16 bases between them. Germline values: CDR1 MNHEY, CDR2 SVGEGT. The CDR3 is 15 amino acids. CDR3: CASSNPPGGDYGYTF. CDR3 coding DNA: TGTGCCAGCAGTAACCCTCCTGGAGGGGACTATGGCTACACCTTC.

This clonotype was picked up many times. V and J are TRBV3-1 and TRBJ2-3; D is perhaps TRBD1 or TRBD2 (5 bases each). The V and J ends lost 6 bases and 7 bases respectively, with 17 bases between them. The CDR3 is made up of 14 amino acids. Looked up from germline, CDR1 is LGHDT and CDR2 is YNNKEL (reference sequence). DNA for the CDR3: TGTGCCAGCAGTGATCCCGGGGCGGCGAATACGCAGTATTTT. Translating gives CASSDPGAANTQYF.

This clonotype was recorded many times. The chain is built from TRBV11-2 and TRBJ1-1, with 8 bases aligning to TRBD1. The CDR3 covers 14 residues. Germline CDR1 and CDR2: SGHAT and FQNNGV. V shed 4 bases, J shed 4 bases, and the junction held 5 bases outside the gene matches. CDR3 coding DNA: TGTGCCAGCAGCTATCAACAGGGGGGCACTGAAGCTTTCTTT. This codes for CASSYQQGGTEAFF.

This clonotype was seen many times. The gene calls are TRBV24-1 and TRBJ2-5, with 7 nucleotides matching TRBD2. This CDR3 spans 15 amino acids. Trimming removed 3 bases from V and 3 bases from J; junction bases left unmatched: 6. Looked up from germline, CDR1 is KGHDR and CDR2 is SFDVKD. The CDR3 DNA follows: TGTGCCACCAGTGATCCCTCCGGGGGGAAAGAGACCCAGTACTTC. Its protein is CATSDPSGGKETQYF.

This clonotype was seen repeatedly, ten times or more. The V gene is TRBV6-1, the J gene TRBJ1-6; D is perhaps TRBD1 (6 bases). Germline CDR1 is MNHNS and CDR2 is SASEGT. V shed 7 bases and J shed 6 bases, with 19 bases lying between them. The length of the CDR3 is 16 residues. The CDR3 spells CASKGGVQGLNSPLHF. The CDR3 bases are TGTGCCAGCAAGGGAGGGGTACAGGGCCTTAATTCACCCCTCCACTTT.

This clonotype was counted at least ten times. The chain links TRBV2 to TRBJ2-3, with D perhaps TRBD1 (6 bases). The CDR3 consists of 15 residues. Germline V lookup: CDR1 SNHLY, CDR2 FYNNEI. The ends were cut back, 7 bases at V and 2 bases at J, with 16 bases in the middle. The CDR3 spells CASIPAGAFTDTQYF. The DNA of the CDR3 is TGTGCCAGCATTCCGGCAGGGGCGTTCACAGATACGCAGTATTTT.

The V and J genes are TRBV24-1 and TRBJ1-1, with TRBD1 matching over 7 bases. The germline V gene encodes CDR1 KGHDR and CDR2 SFDVKD. Unmatched junction bases numbered 3, after V lost 5 bases and J lost 4 bases. The CDR3 runs 13 residues. The CDR3 sequence: CATSGPGGTEAFF. CDR3 bases: TGTGCCACCAGTGGTCCAGGGGGCACTGAAGCTTTCTTT.

This clonotype was seen many times. The V call is TRBV3-1, the J call TRBJ1-1; the D is unclear. The CDR3 has 14 amino acids. CDR1 is LGHDT and CDR2 is YNNKEL in the germline V gene (reference sequence). Trimming removed 4 bases at V and 2 bases at J, with 11 bases between. The CDR3 DNA is TGTGCCAGCAGCCCCTTAAACACCAACACTGAAGCTTTCTTT. Residues: CASSPLNTNTEAFF.

This clonotype is a singleton in its sample. The rearrangement links TRBV12-3 or TRBV12-4 to TRBJ2-3; 9 bases match TRBD2. The CDR3 sequence is 17 residues long. Unmatched junction bases numbered 15, after V lost 5 bases and J lost 6 bases. CDR3 sequence: CASSPIHNSGGKDTQYF. CDR3 bases: TGTGCCAGCAGTCCCATACATAATAGCGGGGGAAAGGATACGCAGTATTTT.

This clonotype came up many times. V and J are TRBV13 and TRBJ2-1, with D possibly TRBD1 on 5 matching bases. In germline, CDR1 is PRHDT, CDR2 FYEKMQ (reference sequence). The CDR3 runs to 15 residues. With 4 bases removed from V and 9 bases from J, the gap between germline ends came to 19 bases. CDR3 bases: TGTGCCAGCAGCTCGTACACCCGTCCGCAGGGTGAGCAGTTCTTC. Its translation: CASSSYTRPQGEQFF.

In this sample, this clonotype turned up many times. The junction differs from germline at one of its ends, possibly a read error. The chain couples TRBV5-1 to TRBJ1-4, with 7 bases aligning to TRBD1. The germline CDR1 and CDR2 sequences are SGHRS and YFSETQ. This CDR3 contains 14 residues. The CDR3 loop reads CASSPQGSNEKLFF. The CDR3 DNA reads TGTGCCAGCAGCCCACAGGGGTCTAATGAAAAACTGTTTTTT.